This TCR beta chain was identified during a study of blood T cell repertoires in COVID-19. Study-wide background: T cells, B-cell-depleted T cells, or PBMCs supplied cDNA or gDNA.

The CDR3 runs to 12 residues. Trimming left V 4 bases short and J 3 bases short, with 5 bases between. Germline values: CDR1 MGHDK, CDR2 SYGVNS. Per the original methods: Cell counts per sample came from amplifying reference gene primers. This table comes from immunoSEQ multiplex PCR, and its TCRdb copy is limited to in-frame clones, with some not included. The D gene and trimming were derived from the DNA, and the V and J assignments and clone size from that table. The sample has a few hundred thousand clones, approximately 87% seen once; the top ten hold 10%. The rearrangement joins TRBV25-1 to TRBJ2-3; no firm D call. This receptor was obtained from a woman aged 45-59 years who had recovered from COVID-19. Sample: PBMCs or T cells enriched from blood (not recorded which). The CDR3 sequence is CASSVYTDTQYF. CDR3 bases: TGTGCCAGCAGTGTCTATACAGATACGCAGTATTTT.